This T cell receptor (beta chain) comes out of a study of response to subunit inactivated influenza vaccine. CDR3 length equals 14 residues. Germline loops: CDR1 LNHNV, CDR2 YYDKDF (reference sequence). V gave up 0 bases and J gave up 9 bases, with 12 bases separating them. Study-level results: Each seasonal influenza vaccination, the authors suggested, recruits few new T cells.

This clonotype appeared many times. Its antigen is unidentified. TCRdb re-derived calls from the RT-PCR reads in MiXCR, one entry per CDR3 protein. The data show around 470,000 distinct CDR3 sequences, approximately 7.3% seen once. The TCR was taken from a man aged 45 to 70 who received an inactivated influenza vaccine. The input for sequencing was PBMCs from blood, taken roughly 24 months after vaccination. The chain recombines TRBV15 with TRBJ2-1; D gene unclear. The CDR3 region has the DNA TGTGCCACCAGCAGAGATATGGGCGACGGTGAGCAGTTCTTC. Protein sequence: CATSRDMGDGEQFF.